This T cell receptor (beta chain) was obtained from a study of blood T cell repertoires in COVID-19. Looking at the study overall: Acute and convalescent COVID-19 samples came from the United States, Italy and Spain. T cells, B-cell-depleted T cells, or PBMCs provided the cDNA or gDNA that served as material.

This clone turned up a few times. As processed by the authors: Reference gene primer amplification in the assay estimated nucleated cell counts. Assay: immunoSEQ multiplex PCR; the TCRdb copy retains only in-frame clones and omits some. D and trimming were read from the DNA, whereas the V and J calls and clone size are those reported in that table. The data hold around 220,000 clones, with roughly 84% observed a single time. Germline CDR1 and CDR2: GTSNPN and SVGIG (reference sequence). The CDR3 is 15 amino acids. With 2 bases removed from V and 4 bases from J, the gap between germline ends came to 12 bases.

The specimen sequenced was peripheral blood. The gene calls are TRBV30 and TRBJ1-6; tentatively, D is TRBD1 (5 bases). The sequence was collected from a woman aged 40 to 49 with active or convalescent COVID-19. CDR3 bases: TGTGCCTGGAGTATACCAGGGTTTTATAATTCACCCCTCCACTTT. This codes for CAWSIPGFYNSPLHF.